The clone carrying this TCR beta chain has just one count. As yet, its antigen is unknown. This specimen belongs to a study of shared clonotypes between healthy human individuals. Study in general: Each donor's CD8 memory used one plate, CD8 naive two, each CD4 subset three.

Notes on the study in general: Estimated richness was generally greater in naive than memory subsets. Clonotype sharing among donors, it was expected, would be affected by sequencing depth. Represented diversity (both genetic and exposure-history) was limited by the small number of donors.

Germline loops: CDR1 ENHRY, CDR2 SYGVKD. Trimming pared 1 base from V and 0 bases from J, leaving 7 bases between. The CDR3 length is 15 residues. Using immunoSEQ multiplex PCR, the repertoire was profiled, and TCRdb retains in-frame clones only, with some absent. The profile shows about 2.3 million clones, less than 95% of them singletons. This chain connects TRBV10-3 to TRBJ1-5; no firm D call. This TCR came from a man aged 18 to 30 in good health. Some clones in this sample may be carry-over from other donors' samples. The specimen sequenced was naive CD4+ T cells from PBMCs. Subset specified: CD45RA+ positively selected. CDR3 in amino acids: CAISEFSYSNQPQHF. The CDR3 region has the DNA TGTGCCATCAGTGAGTTTTCTTATAGCAATCAGCCCCAGCATTTT.